The present T cell receptor (beta chain) was sequenced within a study of identical twins' blood T cells (dated by TCRdb to about 2013). Study-level background: About 48 million Illumina reads were obtained across some twelve libraries, comprising six alpha-chain and six beta-chain libraries. TCR alpha and beta chain repertoires of three pairs of monozygous twins were compared using next-generation sequencing to assess genetic influence on repertoire formation. Beyond this particular receptor, the publication reports: The count of CDR3 clonotypes shared by two donors depended mainly on the product of the two donors' cloneset sizes, and twins did not clearly depart from this trend. Among the most abundant TCRbeta clonotypes, each donor shared more CDR3 sequences with her twin than with unrelated donors. Because the twins were raised together, environmental influences could not be ruled out as an explanation for the similarity between twins. Twin pairs were reported to be markedly more alike in V gene usage than unrelated donors were, even when looking at non-selected out-of-frame TCRbeta clonotypes. The proposed role of the TCRalpha J segment in MHC recognition during thymic selection was stated to require validation by independent studies.

The library was prepared using 5' RACE. The sequencer listed for this sample is Illumina Genome Analyzer IIx. The RNA-based TCR cDNA libraries were made using a previously described protocol that was modified in several ways. To prevent cross-contamination, sample-specific barcodes were introduced on both ends of each TCR cDNA library during cDNA synthesis and amplification. As for the original processing: Each individual had between about 95,000 and nearly 500,000 identified clonotypes, and each library contained about 2.2 to 4 million CDR3-containing reads. Reads with improper barcode index combinations were discarded, and clonesets were then built for each library with the MiTCR software. MiTCR filtered or rescued low-quality reads and corrected PCR and sequencing errors when assembling CDR3 clonotypes. Artificial out-of-frame clonotypes were mapped to in-frame sequences, with one indel allowed in the CDR3, and then removed. Similarity of V and J gene usage between donors was measured as Jensen-Shannon divergence divided by mean entropy. TCRdb reanalyzed the raw reads on its own, using fastp at Q25 for trimming and MiXCR for clone calling, and kept in-frame beta chains. Rows merge per CDR3 protein into single entries with the most common DNA and genes. The V and J calls were determined by TCRdb, not by the authors. This sample lists 300,000 to 450,000 distinct CDR3 sequences; around 30% were detected once. The ten top clones hold roughly 5.5% of the sample.

The germline V gene (reference sequence) specifies LNHDA as CDR1 and SQIVND as CDR2. Clipping removes 6 bases from V and 6 bases from J, with 0 as the unmatched junction base count. The CDR3 runs 13 residues from the cysteine to the phenylalanine. Here the CDR3 DNA is all that survives: 39 bases in frame from base 1. This clonotype was counted only a few times. It lacks a known antigen. The sample holds no much larger clone one base away, and base qualities are not on file. The donors were six healthy women who made up three monozygous twin pairs. All three twin pairs had been reared together, and it was thought likely that the same infectious agents and vaccines had been met by these twin pairs. TCR cDNA libraries were prepared from RNA that had been isolated from peripheral blood mononuclear cells.

This receptor was taken from a woman between 18 and 49 years old in good health. The receptor chain draws on TRBV19 and TRBJ2-2, with 11 bases matching TRBD2. Material for sequencing was PBMCs. The bases are TGTGCCAGTAGGACTAGCGGGGCCGGGGAGCTGTTTTTT. The encoded protein is CASRTSGAGELFF. With the portions outside the CDR3 filled from the reference TRBV19 and TRBJ2-2 genes, the complete variable region becomes DGGITQSPKYLFRKEGQNVTLSCEQNLNHDAMYWYRQDPGQGLRLIYYSQIVNDFQKGDIAEGYSVSREKKESFPLTVTSAQKNPTAFYLCASRTSGAGELFFGEGSRLTVL.